Below are 25 T cell receptor beta chains sequenced from a single sample in a study of blood T cell repertoires in COVID-19. Some clones are missing from TCRdb's copy, which holds only in-frame ones; the method was immunoSEQ multiplex PCR. The table records approximately 66,000 clones, more than 60% of them present only once. Sequencing input: peripheral blood. These receptors came from a man aged 55-75 years with acute or convalescent COVID-19.

The gene calls are TRBV5-1 and TRBJ2-1; D gene uncertain. Trimming shortened V by 0 bases and J by 6 bases, and 7 bases separated the two germline ends. The CDR3 is made up of 13 amino acids. Germline values: CDR1 SGHRS, CDR2 YFSETQ. Here the CDR3 DNA reads TGCGCCAGCAGCTTGGCACAGCTCAATGAGCAGTTCTTC. This encodes CASSLAQLNEQFF.

The chain links TRBV2 to TRBJ2-5, with 7 bases aligning to TRBD2. The CDR3 runs 12 residues. Germline loops: CDR1 SNHLY, CDR2 FYNNEI. V dropped 7 bases and J dropped 5; count of bases not matched to a gene: 4. The CDR3 DNA reads TGTGCCAGCAATCGGGACTACGAGACCCAGTACTTC. Amino acid sequence: CASNRDYETQYF.

This chain uses TRBV24-1 with TRBJ2-2; TRBD1 matches at 9 bases. CDR1 KGHDR and CDR2 SFDVKD come from the germline V gene. V dropped 0 bases and J dropped 6; count of bases not matched to a gene: 7. The CDR3 length is 17 residues. The CDR3 sequence is CATSDLDQDRGSGELFF. DNA of the CDR3: TGTGCCACCAGTGATTTGGATCAGGACAGGGGCTCCGGGGAGCTGTTTTTT.

The chain combines TRBV15 with TRBJ2-2, with D tentatively TRBD1 (5 bases). From germline, CDR1 is LNHNV and CDR2 YYDKDF (reference sequence). Trimming removed 3 bases at V and 3 bases at J, with 17 bases between. The CDR3 loop spans 17 amino acids. The CDR3 spells CATSRGRIWGYTGELFF. DNA of the CDR3: TGTGCCACCAGCAGGGGGCGCATTTGGGGCTACACCGGGGAGCTGTTTTTT.

V is TRBV6-5 and J is TRBJ2-5, with a weak D call TRBD1 (5 bases). Trimming took 6 bases from V and 7 from J, leaving 12 bases between them. The CDR3 runs to 12 residues. The germline CDR1 and CDR2 sequences are MNHEY and SVGAGI. CDR3 nucleotides: TGTGCCAGCAGGCTTCAAAGGGGGACCCAGTACTTC. This encodes CASRLQRGTQYF.

About this clone: Other nucleotide sequences from this sample produce the same CDR3. V and J are TRBV12-3 or TRBV12-4 and TRBJ2-5; perhaps TRBD1 as D (5 bases). There are 12 residues in the CDR3. Trimming took 2 bases from V and 4 from J, leaving 5 bases between them. The CDR3 sequence is CASSLQGETQYF. CDR3 coding DNA: TGTGCCAGCAGTTTACAGGGAGAGACCCAGTACTTC.

The J gene is TRBJ2-7, the V gene TRBV28; TRBD1 agrees at 7 bases. There are 16 residues in the CDR3. Germline values: CDR1 MDHEN, CDR2 SYDVKM. V dropped 3 bases and J dropped 5; count of bases not matched to a gene: 13. As DNA, the CDR3 is TGTGCCAGCAGTTTTCTGGGGGACAGAGCCCACGACGAGCAGTACTTC. Amino acid sequence: CASSFLGDRAHDEQYF.

J is TRBJ2-3 and V is TRBV10-1; 7 bases line up with TRBD1. Germline CDR1 and CDR2: WNHNN and SYGVQD (reference sequence). This CDR3 region has 12 residues. The J segment lost 6 bases and the V segment lost 5 bases, leaving 2 bases of the junction unmatched. CDR3: CASSPGGDTQYF. The CDR3 DNA reads TGCGCCAGCAGTCCAGGGGGTGATACGCAGTATTTT.

This clone turned up a few times. The chain carries TRBV5-6 and TRBJ2-5; possible D gene TRBD1, 5 bases. The germline CDR1 and CDR2 sequences are SGHDT and YYEEEE. Trimming took off 4 bases at V and 4 bases at J, with 11 bases between the two ends. The length of the CDR3 is 13 residues. The CDR3 nucleotides read TGTGCCAGCAGCCTGCAGGGTGTAGAGACCCAGTACTTC. Translated: CASSLQGVETQYF.

The genes are TRBV6-5 and TRBJ2-7; D unclear. Germline-derived CDR1 and CDR2 are MNHEY and SVGAGI. V was clipped by 4 bases and J by 6 bases, with 13 bases between them. The CDR3 runs 13 residues. The CDR3 region has the DNA TGTGCCAGCAGTTTCCAACCTAACGGCGAGCAGTACGTC. Encoded protein: CASSFQPNGEQYV.

The chain recombines TRBV30 with TRBJ2-2, with D possibly matching TRBD1 (6 bases). This CDR3 has 13 residues. Trimming removed 0 bases at V and 6 bases at J, with 8 bases between. CDR1 GTSNPN and CDR2 SVGIG come from the germline V gene (reference sequence). CDR3 amino acids: CAWSVQGPGELFF. CDR3 nucleotides: TGTGCCTGGAGTGTACAGGGACCCGGGGAGCTGTTTTTT. The complete variable domain, with remaining parts taken from reference TRBV30 and TRBJ2-2, reads SQTIHQWPATLVQPVGSPLSLECTVEGTSNPNLYWYRQAAGRGLQLLFYSVGIGQISSEVPQNLSASRPQDRQFILSSKKLLLSDSGFYLCAWSVQGPGELFFGEGSRLTVL.

The chain has TRBV6-5 and TRBJ2-7; TRBD1 aligns across 7 bases. Trimming at V came to 6 bases and at J to 3 bases, leaving 11 bases not matched to a gene. The CDR3 totals 15 residues. Germline CDR1 and CDR2: MNHEY and SVGAGI. The CDR3 nucleotides read TGTGCCAGCAGCCGCGGTTTGACAGGGAACTACGAGCAGTACGTC. Its translation: CASSRGLTGNYEQYV.

CDR3 region: CASSLDGRFNQPQHF. CDR3 nucleotides: TGCGCCAGCAGCTTGGATGGCAGATTTAATCAGCCCCAGCATTTT. The rearrangement joins TRBV5-1 to TRBJ1-5; D is undetermined. V shed 0 bases and J shed 4 bases, with 11 bases lying between them. The germline gives CDR1 SGHRS, CDR2 YFSETQ. CDR3 size: 15 residues.

V usage is TRBV6-2 or TRBV6-3 and J usage is TRBJ2-5, with 7 bases lining up with TRBD2. The V and J ends lost 2 bases and 2 bases, in that order; junction bases with no gene match: 8. The CDR3 spans 16 residues. Germline V lookup: CDR1 MNHEY, CDR2 SVGEGT. In DNA form, the CDR3 reads TGTGCCAGCAGTTACGGGGAGGGGTATGCGCAAGAGACCCAGTACTTC. This sequence encodes CASSYGEGYAQETQYF.

J is TRBJ2-1 and V is TRBV7-9, with TRBD2 matching over 8 bases. V lost 5 bases to trimming and J lost 9 bases; unmatched junction nucleotides: 12. This CDR3 comprises 15 residues. Germline V gene sequence: CDR1 SEHNR, CDR2 FQNEAQ (reference sequence). CDR3 sequence reads: CASSEQAGAFGEQFF. CDR3 bases: TGTGCCAGCAGCGAGCAAGCGGGAGCCTTTGGTGAGCAGTTCTTC.

This clone was detected only once. The chain couples TRBV28 to TRBJ1-5, with no clear D. Trimming left V 2 bases short and J 1 base short, with 6 bases between. Germline CDR1 is MDHEN and CDR2 is SYDVKM. This CDR3 spans 14 amino acids. CDR3 in amino acids: CASSLVTSNQPQHF. In DNA, the CDR3 is TGTGCCAGCAGTTTAGTAACAAGCAATCAGCCCCAGCATTTT.

In its sample, this clone was seen once. The genes are TRBV7-3 and TRBJ2-2, with 11 bases fitting TRBD2. This CDR3 has 15 residues. Germline loops: CDR1 SGHTA, CDR2 FQGTGA. Trimming at V came to 5 bases and at J to 2 bases, leaving 1 base not matched to a gene. This chain's CDR3 is CASSTSGGNTGELFF. Here the CDR3 DNA reads TGTGCCAGCAGCACTAGCGGGGGTAACACCGGGGAGCTGTTTTTT.

This chain connects TRBV19 to TRBJ2-6; D might be TRBD2 (5 bases). CDR3 length: 13 amino acids. In germline, CDR1 is LNHDA, CDR2 SQIVND (reference sequence). V dropped 7 bases and J dropped 12 bases, with 16 bases sitting between them. The CDR3, as DNA: TGTGCCAGTATATCCGAGGGTTTAAGCGTCCTGACTTTC. Amino acids: CASISEGLSVLTF.

CDR3 residues: CASSWAGDSGNTIYF. Written as DNA, the CDR3 is TGTGCCAGCAGCTGGGCAGGGGATTCAGGAAACACCATATATTTT. V gene TRBV5-4 combines with J gene TRBJ1-3; a possible D gene is TRBD1 (6 bases). The CDR3 loop spans 15 amino acids. CDR1 SGHNT and CDR2 YYREEE come from the germline V gene (reference sequence). V lost 3 bases and J 4 bases, leaving 14 bases between the germline ends.

J is TRBJ1-4 and V is TRBV7-9, with a tentative D call TRBD1 (5 bases). This CDR3 has 13 amino acids. Germline V CDR1 and CDR2: SEHNR, FQNEAQ (reference sequence). With 5 bases removed from V and 8 bases from J, the gap between germline ends came to 12 bases. CDR3 sequence (DNA): TGTGCCAGCAGCCCCGACAGAGTCGAAAAACTGTTTTTT. Protein product: CASSPDRVEKLFF.

This chain links TRBV14 with TRBJ2-5; no definite D call. The length of the CDR3 is 11 residues. Germline V lookup: CDR1 SGHDN, CDR2 FVKESK. The V end was cut by 6 bases, the J end by 7 bases, with 9 bases between. In DNA form, the CDR3 reads TGTGCCAGCAGGACTTCGGTGACCCAGTACTTC. The encoded protein is CASRTSVTQYF.

This chain connects TRBV27 to TRBJ2-7; the match to TRBD2 covers 8 bases. The junction had 9 bases not matched to a gene; V was cut back by 5 bases and J by 3 bases. CDR3 size: 15 residues. Per the germline V gene, CDR1 is MNHEY and CDR2 is SMNVEV (reference sequence). CDR3 DNA sequence: TGTGCCAGCAGTCTGAGCGGGAGAGGGAACTACGAGCAGTACTTC. Its protein is CASSLSGRGNYEQYF.

The chain combines TRBV28 with TRBJ2-7, with TRBD1 matching over 10 bases. This CDR3 has 14 residues. Germline CDR1 reads MDHEN; CDR2 reads SYDVKM. Trimming removed 2 bases from V and 4 bases from J; junction bases left unmatched: 2. Written as DNA, the CDR3 is TGTGCCAGCAGTTTAGGGGACAGGGGTTACGAGCAGTACTTC. This gives the protein CASSLGDRGYEQYF.

The gene calls are TRBV10-1 and TRBJ2-7; tentative D call: TRBD1 (6 bases). Trimming cost V 9 bases and J 0 bases, with 30 bases left between them. The germline gives CDR1 WNHNN, CDR2 SYGVQD (reference sequence). CDR3 length: 19 amino acids. CDR3 residues: CASDVSIYDRRLDSYEQYV. The CDR3 region has the DNA TGCGCCAGTGACGTCTCTATTTATGACAGGCGGCTGGACTCCTACGAGCAGTACGTC.

On this clone: At one end, the junction sequence differs from germline, possibly due to a read error. The chain uses TRBV7-3 and TRBJ2-7, with D tentatively TRBD2 (6 bases). The CDR3 is 14 residues long. The germline V gene has CDR1 SGHTA and CDR2 FQGTGA. This CDR3 is CASSLNAGSFEQYF. CDR3 coding DNA: TGTGCCAGCAGCTTAAACGCGGGATCCTTCGAGCAGTACTTC.